A single sample gave rise to the 22 T cell receptor beta chains below, sequenced in a study of beta chain features in type 1 diabetes listed by TCRdb under 2018. Receptors were amplified or captured by the immunoSEQ multiplex PCR assay. The entire isolated RNA was reverse transcribed using the High Capacity cDNA Reverse Transcription Kit, and thus expressed TCRB transcripts were sequenced. Imported from immuneACCESS, the table was reduced by TCRdb to in-frame sequences with V and J called. These copies leave out some clones; in studies compared against another copy, an unresolved V gene accounts for under half, and the cause of the remainder is not known. This sample lists 250,000 to 350,000 clones; about 10% were detected once. The ten largest clonotypes hold roughly 0.016% of the sample. The sequencing input was naive CD4+ T cells from blood. Taken with the paper, the label for cell subset or site translates to: true naive CD4+ T cells. These receptors originate from a woman under 40 in good health.

This clone was detected a few times. The CDR3 region is CASSLPNYNEQFF. The DNA of the CDR3 is TGTGCCAGCAGCCTACCGAACTACAATGAGCAGTTCTTC. The V and J genes are TRBV28 and TRBJ2-1, with D hard to call. This CDR3 has 13 amino acids. V was trimmed by 6 bases and J by 3 bases, leaving 9 bases between them. CDR1 and CDR2 (germline): MDHEN, SYDVKM.

This clone was picked up a small number of times. The chain links TRBV19 to TRBJ1-2; maybe TRBD1 (5 bases). Between the trimmed V and J ends, which lost 1 base and 6 bases, there was a span of 12 bases. Germline V gene lookup returns CDR1 LNHDA and CDR2 SQIVND (reference sequence). CDR3 size: 14 residues. As DNA, the CDR3 is TGTGCCAGTAGTATAGGGGGGACTCGGAATGGCTACACCTTC. The encoded protein is CASSIGGTRNGYTF.

This clone was counted between two and nine times. The chain is built from TRBV5-1 and TRBJ1-4; a possible D gene is TRBD1 (5 bases). With 6 bases removed from V and 5 bases from J, the gap between germline ends came to 14 bases. The CDR3 is made up of 14 amino acids. Germline values: CDR1 SGHRS, CDR2 YFSETQ. CDR3 sequence reads: CASTDPSGNEKLFF. CDR3 nucleotide sequence: TGCGCCAGCACCGATCCCTCAGGGAATGAAAAACTGTTTTTT. Filled out from reference TRBV5-1 and TRBJ1-4, the complete variable domain reads KAGVTQTPRYLIKTRGQQVTLSCSPISGHRSVSWYQQTPGQGLQFLFEYFSETQRNKGNFPGRFSGRQFSNSRSEMNVSTLELGDSALYLCASTDPSGNEKLFFGSGTQLSVL.

On this clone itself: The same CDR3 can be traced to other DNA sequences in this sample. The chain carries TRBV2 and TRBJ2-7; TRBD1 aligns across 7 bases. Germline V gives CDR1 SNHLY, CDR2 FYNNEI. CDR3 length: 14 residues. Trimming at V came to 6 bases and at J to 1 base, leaving 6 bases not matched to a gene. CDR3 sequence (DNA): TGTGCCAGCAGCGGAAGACAGGGATCCTACGAGCAGTACTTC. Translation: CASSGRQGSYEQYF.

The genes are TRBV2 and TRBJ2-1; TRBD2 matches 10 bases. The junction had 8 bases not matched to a gene; V was cut back by 2 bases and J by 7 bases. Germline-derived CDR1 and CDR2 are SNHLY and FYNNEI. The CDR3 totals 16 residues. For the CDR3, the DNA is TGTGCCAGCAGTGAATTGCCTAGCGGGAGTTTTAATGAGCAGTTCTTC. It yields the protein CASSELPSGSFNEQFF.

This CDR3 is CASSLAEVSHEQFF. In DNA form, the CDR3 reads TGTGCCAGCAGCTTAGCGGAGGTATCCCATGAGCAGTTCTTC. V usage is TRBV7-8 and J usage is TRBJ2-1; tentative D call: TRBD2 (5 bases). The V end lost 0 bases, the J end lost 8 bases, and 11 bases lay between the germline ends. The CDR3 contains 14 residues. CDR1 is SGHVS, CDR2 FQNEAQ, per germline. Filled out from reference TRBV7-8 and TRBJ2-1, the complete variable domain reads GAGVSQSPRYKVAKRGQDVALRCDPISGHVSLFWYQQALGQGPEFLTYFQNEAQLDKSGLPSDRFFAERPEGSVSTLKIQRTQQEDSAVYLCASSLAEVSHEQFFGPGTRLTVL.

This clone was observed a handful of times. V gene TRBV6-6 combines with J gene TRBJ2-4; 8 nucleotides agree with TRBD1. The CDR3 is made up of 14 amino acids. CDR1 and CDR2 from the germline V gene are MNHNY and SVGAGI (reference sequence). The J segment lost 11 bases and the V segment lost 4 bases, leaving 10 bases of the junction unmatched. The DNA of the CDR3 is TGTGCCAGCAGTTTCTCCGGGACAGGAATGGTTCAGTACTTC. Translation: CASSFSGTGMVQYF.

The chain is built from TRBV2 and TRBJ2-1, with D possibly being TRBD2 (5 bases). CDR3 length: 12 residues. Germline V gene lookup returns CDR1 SNHLY and CDR2 FYNNEI. V dropped 7 bases and J dropped 4 bases, with 8 bases sitting between them. CDR3 nucleotides: TGTGCCAGCATTCCGGGGTACAATGAGCAGTTCTTC. It translates to CASIPGYNEQFF.

The genes are TRBV6-5 and TRBJ1-1; 7 bases are a match to TRBD1. Germline V gives CDR1 MNHEY, CDR2 SVGAGI. The V and J ends lost 6 bases and 0 bases, in that order; junction bases with no gene match: 7. This CDR3 has 15 residues. The CDR3 nucleotides read TGTGCCAGCAGACGACAGGGCTTCATGAACACTGAAGCTTTCTTT. Translated: CASRRQGFMNTEAFF.

This rearrangement joins TRBV5-6 to TRBJ2-7; tentative D call: TRBD2 (7 bases). Per germline, CDR1 SGHDT and CDR2 YYEEEE. The CDR3 is 16 residues long. The germline V and J ends were trimmed by 0 bases and 2 bases, with 15 bases remaining between them. The CDR3 nucleotides read TGTGCCAGCAGCTTGGAGGCCTGGGGGGGGCCCTACGAGCAGTACTTC. It specifies CASSLEAWGGPYEQYF.

The chain couples TRBV5-1 to TRBJ2-3, with 11 bases aligning to TRBD2. Trimming removed 1 base from V and 2 bases from J; junction bases left unmatched: 15. There are 20 residues in the CDR3. Germline CDR1 reads SGHRS; CDR2 reads YFSETQ. The CDR3 loop reads CASSLKVAGGSYGFTDTQYF. The CDR3 nucleotides read TGCGCCAGCAGCTTGAAGGTAGCGGGAGGGTCCTACGGGTTCACAGATACGCAGTATTTT.

The chain is built from TRBV28 and TRBJ2-7; 7 nucleotides agree with TRBD2. The length of the CDR3 is 15 residues. J gave up 4 bases and V 7 bases, and 13 bases lay outside the gene matches. Germline V gives CDR1 MDHEN, CDR2 SYDVKM. The CDR3 sequence is CASIKASGRRYEQYF. CDR3 bases: TGTGCCAGCATTAAGGCTAGCGGCCGTCGGTACGAGCAGTACTTC. Full variable domain (remainder filled in from reference TRBV28 and TRBJ2-7): DVKVTQSSRYLVKRTGEKVFLECVQDMDHENMFWYRQDPGLGLRLIYFSYDVKMKEKGDIPEGYSVSREKKERFSLILESASTNQTSMYLCASIKASGRRYEQYFGPGTRLTVT.

There are a few counts of this clone. The V and J genes are TRBV5-4 and TRBJ1-5; unclear D gene. V lost 0 bases, J lost 6 bases, and 7 bases lay in between. The germline gives CDR1 SGHNT, CDR2 YYREEE (reference sequence). This CDR3 is built from 13 residues. The CDR3 nucleotides are TGTGCCAGCAGCTTGGATCCGGGTCAGCCCCAGCATTTT. It is translated as CASSLDPGQPQHF.

This clone was seen more than once but under ten times. This chain connects TRBV7-6 to TRBJ1-4; no clear D gene. There are 13 residues in the CDR3. The germline V gene has CDR1 SGHVS and CDR2 FNYEAQ. Trimming removed 5 bases from V and 2 bases from J, with 6 bases in between. This chain's CDR3 is CASSSGTNEKLFF. Here the CDR3 DNA reads TGTGCCAGCAGCAGCGGCACTAATGAAAAACTGTTTTTT.

The chain recombines TRBV28 with TRBJ2-1; a possible D gene is TRBD1 (6 bases). Between the trimmed V and J ends, which lost 7 bases and 7 bases, there was a span of 11 bases. This CDR3 has 12 amino acids. CDR1 and CDR2 (germline): MDHEN, SYDVKM. CDR3 sequence: CASNQGTNEQFF. The CDR3 DNA is TGTGCCAGCAATCAAGGGACAAATGAGCAGTTCTTC.

This chain uses TRBV30 with TRBJ2-1, with D perhaps matching TRBD2 (6 bases). Trimming cost V 7 bases and J 0 bases, with 13 bases left between them. The CDR3 has 14 amino acids. Germline V gene sequence: CDR1 GTSNPN, CDR2 SVGIG (reference sequence). CDR3 sequence: CASSTSSSYNEQFF. The CDR3 DNA reads TGTGCCTCCTCGACTAGTTCCTCCTACAATGAGCAGTTCTTC.

This chain uses TRBV4-3 with TRBJ2-7; weak D call: TRBD1 (6 bases). Germline V gene data show CDR1 as LGHNA and CDR2 as YSLEER. This CDR3 has 15 residues. Trimming shortened V by 1 base and J by 4 bases, and 14 bases separated the two germline ends. In DNA form, the CDR3 reads TGCGCCAGCAGCCAAGCACAGGGTCAAGGTTACGAGCAGTACTTC. This encodes CASSQAQGQGYEQYF.

This clone was counted between two and nine times. CDR3 sequence reads: CASTHIPTANTEAFF. CDR3 sequence (DNA): TGTGCCAGCACCCATATCCCGACAGCGAACACTGAAGCTTTCTTT. This chain connects TRBV6-5 to TRBJ1-1; D possibly corresponds to TRBD1 (5 bases). There are 15 residues in the CDR3. Germline-derived CDR1 and CDR2 are MNHEY and SVGAGI. V gave up 7 bases and J gave up 1 base, with 16 bases separating them.

The chain uses TRBV18 and TRBJ2-7, with 8 bases matching TRBD1. The germline CDR1 and CDR2 sequences are KGHSH and LQKENI. The CDR3 runs 15 residues. V was pared by 6 bases and J by 3 bases, with 10 bases of the junction left unmatched. The CDR3: CASSSRAGGFYEQYF. DNA for the CDR3: TGTGCCAGCTCCAGCCGGGCAGGGGGCTTCTACGAGCAGTACTTC.

The sample holds a few counts of this clone. V gene TRBV27 combines with J gene TRBJ1-2; a possible D gene is TRBD1 (5 bases). Germline values: CDR1 MNHEY, CDR2 SMNVEV (reference sequence). Between the trimmed V and J ends, which lost 3 bases and 0 bases, there was a span of 14 bases. CDR3 length: 16 residues. DNA for the CDR3: TGTGCCAGCAGTTTTTTGGGGGGAATCGCTAACTATGGCTACACCTTC. Translated: CASSFLGGIANYGYTF.

CDR3 sequence (DNA): TGTGCCTGGAGTGTACACCCTGGCTACACCTTC. Residues: CAWSVHPGYTF. This sequence joins TRBV30 and TRBJ1-2; D unresolved. This CDR3 spans 11 amino acids. Per germline, CDR1 GTSNPN and CDR2 SVGIG (reference sequence). V lost 0 bases and J lost 7, with 6 bases in between.

This clone was seen a handful of times. V usage is TRBV4-1 and J usage is TRBJ1-5; no definite D call. Germline V lookup: CDR1 MGHRA, CDR2 YSYEKL. Deletions cut 4 bases from V and 0 bases from J, with 4 bases between. The CDR3 sequence is 13 residues long. The chain's CDR3 is CASSRLSNQPQHF. The CDR3 nucleotides are TGCGCCAGCAGCCGACTTAGCAATCAGCCCCAGCATTTT.